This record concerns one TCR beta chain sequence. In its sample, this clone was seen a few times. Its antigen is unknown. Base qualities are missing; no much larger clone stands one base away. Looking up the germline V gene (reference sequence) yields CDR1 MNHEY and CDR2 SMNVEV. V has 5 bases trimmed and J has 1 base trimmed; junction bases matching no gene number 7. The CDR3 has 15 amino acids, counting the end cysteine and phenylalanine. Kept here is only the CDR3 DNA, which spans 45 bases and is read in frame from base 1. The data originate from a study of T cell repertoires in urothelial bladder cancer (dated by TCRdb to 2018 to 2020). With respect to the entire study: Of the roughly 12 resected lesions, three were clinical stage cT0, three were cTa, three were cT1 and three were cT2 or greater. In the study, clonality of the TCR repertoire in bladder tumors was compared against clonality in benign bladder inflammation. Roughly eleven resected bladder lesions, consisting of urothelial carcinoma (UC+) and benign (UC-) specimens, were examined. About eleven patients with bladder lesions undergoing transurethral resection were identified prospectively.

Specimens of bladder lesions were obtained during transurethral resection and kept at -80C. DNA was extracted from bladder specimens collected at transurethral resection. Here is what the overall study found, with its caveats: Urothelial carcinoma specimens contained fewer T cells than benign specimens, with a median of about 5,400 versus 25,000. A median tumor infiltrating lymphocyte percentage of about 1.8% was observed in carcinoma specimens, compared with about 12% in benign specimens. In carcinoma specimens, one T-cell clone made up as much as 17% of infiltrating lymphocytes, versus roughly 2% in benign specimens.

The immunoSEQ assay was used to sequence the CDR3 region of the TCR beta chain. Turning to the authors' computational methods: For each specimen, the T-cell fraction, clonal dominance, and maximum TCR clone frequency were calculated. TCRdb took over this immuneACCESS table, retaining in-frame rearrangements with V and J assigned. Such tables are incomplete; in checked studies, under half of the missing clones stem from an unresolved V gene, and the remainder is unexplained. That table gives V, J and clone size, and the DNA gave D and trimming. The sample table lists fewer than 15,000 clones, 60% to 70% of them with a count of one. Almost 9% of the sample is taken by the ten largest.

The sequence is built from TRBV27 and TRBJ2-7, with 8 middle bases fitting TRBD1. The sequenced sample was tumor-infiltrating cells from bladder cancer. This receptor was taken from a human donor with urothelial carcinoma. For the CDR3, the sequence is CASSPRTGPSYEQYF. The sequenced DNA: TGTGCCAGCAGTCCAAGGACAGGGCCTTCCTACGAGCAGTACTTC.